This TCR beta chain was sequenced during a study of CD8 T cells in Susac syndrome. Through negative isolation, CD4+ and CD8+ T cells were obtained, while TEMRA cells were enriched using FACS. Roughly 0.5 to 1 ug RNA was reverse transcribed with random hexamers. Using its own MiXCR run on the immunoSEQ multiplex PCR reads, TCRdb lists one record per CDR3 protein. The sample gives roughly 200,000 distinct CDR3 sequences, 90% to 95% of which show up once; 0.1% is in the top ten. Sequenced sample: CD4+ T cells from PBMCs. This clonotype was obtained from a human donor in good health.

CDR3 DNA sequence: TGTGCCAGCAGACCTACAGGGAGCAATGAAAAACTGTTTTTT. Protein: CASRPTGSNEKLFF. The J gene is TRBJ1-4, the V gene TRBV7-9, with D possibly matching TRBD1 (6 bases). V lost 6 bases and J lost 5, with 13 bases in between. Germline CDR1 reads SEHNR; CDR2 reads FQNEAQ (reference sequence). The CDR3 is made up of 14 amino acids. Together with reference TRBV7-9 and TRBJ1-4, the CDR3 gives the full variable domain: DTGVSQNPRHKITKRGQNVTFRCDPISEHNRLYWYRQTLGQGPEFLTYFQNEAQLEKSRLLSDRFSAERPKGSFSTLEIQRTEQGDSAMYLCASRPTGSNEKLFFGSGTQLSVL.